A single sample is the source of the 26 T cell receptor beta chains below, sequenced in a study of T cells after yellow fever vaccination. TCRdb reprocessed the 5' RACE reads via MiXCR and lists one record per CDR3 protein. The sample lists about 310,000 distinct CDR3 sequences; roughly 3.5% were seen once. The material sequenced was PBMCs, taken on the day of the yellow fever booster vaccination. Source of these receptors: a man aged 18 to 35 who received the YFV17D yellow fever vaccine.

This clonotype has at least ten counts. The chain uses TRBV5-1 and TRBJ2-3; D possibly uses TRBD1 or TRBD2 (6 bases each). The V gene lost 3 bases and the J gene lost 0 bases, with 14 bases spanning the gap. This CDR3 is built from 16 residues. The germline V gene encodes CDR1 SGHRS and CDR2 YFSETQ. In DNA, the CDR3 is TGCGCCAGCAGCTGGAGGGGGGAAACTAGCACAGATACGCAGTATTTT. Translation gives CASSWRGETSTDTQYF.

This clonotype was picked up many times. The rearrangement links TRBV5-1 to TRBJ2-7; no definite D call. V was clipped by 2 bases and J by 4 bases, with 10 bases between them. This CDR3 spans 13 amino acids. Germline values: CDR1 SGHRS, CDR2 YFSETQ. The CDR3 sequence is CASSLRQEYEQYF. The CDR3 DNA sequence: TGCGCCAGCAGCTTACGGCAGGAGTACGAGCAGTACTTC.

This clonotype was picked up many times. The chain joins TRBV5-1 to TRBJ2-3; D is unresolved. The CDR3 is 15 residues long. The germline gives CDR1 SGHRS, CDR2 YFSETQ. With 2 bases removed from V and 3 bases from J, the gap between germline ends came to 13 bases. In DNA form, the CDR3 reads TGCGCCAGCAGCTTCGGCGAGAGGAGTACAGATACGCAGTATTTT. Translating gives CASSFGERSTDTQYF.

The sample holds a few counts of this clonotype. This chain connects TRBV5-4 to TRBJ1-2, with a tentative D call TRBD1 (6 bases). Germline CDR1 reads SGHNT; CDR2 reads YYREEE (reference sequence). The ends were cut back, 2 bases at V and 9 bases at J, with 20 bases in the middle. The CDR3 length is 15 residues. Here the CDR3 DNA reads TGTGCCAGCAGCTTTGGGACTTCAGGGGTCGGGAGCTACACCTTC. Translation: CASSFGTSGVGSYTF. Combining the CDR3 with reference TRBV5-4 and TRBJ1-2 gives the whole variable domain ETGVTQSPTHLIKTRGQQVTLRCSSQSGHNTVSWYQQALGQGPQFIFQYYREEENGRGNFPPRFSGLQFPNYSSELNVNALELDDSALYLCASSFGTSGVGSYTFGSGTRLTVV.

This clonotype was observed at least ten times. CDR3 sequence reads: CATSRRASYNSPLHF. The CDR3, as DNA: TGTGCCACCAGCAGGAGGGCCTCCTATAATTCACCCCTCCACTTT. The rearrangement uses TRBV15 and TRBJ1-6; D remains ambiguous. CDR1 and CDR2 (germline): LNHNV, YYDKDF (reference sequence). Between the trimmed V and J ends, which lost 3 bases and 0 bases, there was a span of 6 bases. The CDR3 is 15 residues long.

This clonotype was detected many times. The chain links TRBV10-3 to TRBJ1-1; possible D gene TRBD1, 6 bases. The germline gives CDR1 ENHRY, CDR2 SYGVKD. V lost 2 bases, J lost 4 bases, and 8 bases lay in between. CDR3 size: 13 residues. CDR3 DNA sequence: TGTGCCATCAGTGAGACAGGGTTCACTGAAGCTTTCTTT. This translates into CAISETGFTEAFF.

This chain uses TRBV20-1 with TRBJ1-5, with D unclear. V lost 0 bases and J lost 0, with 6 bases in between. Germline CDR1 DFQATT, CDR2 SNEGSKA (reference sequence). The CDR3 consists of 14 residues. CDR3 nucleotides: TGCAGTGCTAGAGAGGGCGTTAGCAATCAGCCCCAGCATTTT. It translates to CSAREGVSNQPQHF.

This clonotype has just a few counts. This chain uses TRBV7-2 with TRBJ2-7; D call uncertain. The CDR3 length is 12 residues. Trimming removed 7 bases at V and 2 bases at J, with 9 bases between. Germline lookup yields CDR1 SGHTA and CDR2 FQGNSA. The CDR3 DNA sequence: TGTGCCAGCACCCAGACTCCCTACGAGCAGTACTTC. Protein: CASTQTPYEQYF.

This chain uses TRBV29-1 with TRBJ2-3; D is perhaps TRBD1 or TRBD2 (5 bases each). In germline, CDR1 is SQVTM, CDR2 ANQGSEA. The CDR3 covers 13 residues. Trimming shortened V by 4 bases and J by 2 bases, and 10 bases separated the two germline ends. The CDR3 nucleotides are TGCAGCGTTGCCGGGACGATCACAGATACGCAGTATTTT. Its translation is CSVAGTITDTQYF.

The chain couples TRBV18 to TRBJ1-2; the match to TRBD1 covers 8 bases. The CDR3 totals 14 residues. Germline CDR1 reads KGHSH; CDR2 reads LQKENI. V was clipped by 3 bases and J by 4 bases; unmatched bases: 4. CDR3 bases: TGTGCCAGCTCACCGGGGACAGGAGTCTATGGCTACACCTTC. Amino acids: CASSPGTGVYGYTF.

This clonotype has at least ten counts. The J gene is TRBJ1-1, the V gene TRBV5-1; D gene uncertain. Deletions cut 4 bases from V and 4 bases from J, with 23 bases between. This CDR3 spans 17 amino acids. CDR1 SGHRS and CDR2 YFSETQ come from the germline V gene. The CDR3 is CASSPLRALGVGTEAFF. The CDR3 DNA is TGCGCCAGCAGCCCCTTACGAGCCCTTGGGGTAGGCACTGAAGCTTTCTTT. Full variable domain (rest looked up from reference TRBV5-1 and TRBJ1-1): KAGVTQTPRYLIKTRGQQVTLSCSPISGHRSVSWYQQTPGQGLQFLFEYFSETQRNKGNFPGRFSGRQFSNSRSEMNVSTLELGDSALYLCASSPLRALGVGTEAFFGQGTRLTVV.

This clonotype appeared a few times. V is TRBV4-2 and J is TRBJ1-5; maybe TRBD1 (5 bases). Trimming took off 4 bases at V and 3 bases at J, with 13 bases between the two ends. Per the germline V gene, CDR1 is LGHNA and CDR2 is YNFKEQ. The CDR3 consists of 15 residues. Here the CDR3 DNA reads TGTGCCAGCAGCCGAGGAGGGGAGAACAATCAGCCCCAGCATTTT. This translates into CASSRGGENNQPQHF.

At least ten counts were recorded for this clonotype. The chain combines TRBV10-3 with TRBJ2-7; TRBD1 aligns across 7 bases. This CDR3 contains 14 residues. CDR1 is ENHRY, CDR2 SYGVKD, per germline. V dropped 6 bases and J dropped 3; count of bases not matched to a gene: 8. CDR3 nucleotides: TGTGCCATCAGAAGACAGGGTCAAGGCTACGAGCAGTACTTC. Its protein product is CAIRRQGQGYEQYF.

This clonotype was detected ten times or more. V gene TRBV7-8 combines with J gene TRBJ2-7; TRBD1 is a possible D gene (6 bases). The V end was cut by 4 bases, the J end by 1 base, with 8 bases between. This CDR3 has 13 amino acids. Germline lookup yields CDR1 SGHVS and CDR2 FQNEAQ. The CDR3 DNA reads as TGTGCCAGCAGCTCGGACAGATCCTACGAGCAGTACTTC. Its translation: CASSSDRSYEQYF.

This clonotype appeared many times. This chain uses TRBV4-1 with TRBJ1-4; D is undetermined. Germline V gene lookup returns CDR1 MGHRA and CDR2 YSYEKL. This CDR3 is 14 amino acids long. With 3 bases removed from V and 4 bases from J, the gap between germline ends came to 9 bases. The CDR3 sequence: CASSQGIRNEKLFF. The CDR3 DNA reads TGCGCCAGCAGCCAGGGGATTCGTAATGAAAAACTGTTTTTT.

The sample holds many counts of this clonotype. This chain uses TRBV4-1 with TRBJ2-1, with 8 bases aligning to TRBD1. CDR1 is MGHRA, CDR2 YSYEKL, per germline. The V and J ends lost 3 bases and 4 bases, in that order; junction bases with no gene match: 14. There are 18 residues in the CDR3. CDR3 in amino acids: CASSQRTGTNGPYNEQFF. CDR3 nucleotide sequence: TGCGCCAGCAGCCAGCGGACAGGGACCAACGGCCCTTACAATGAGCAGTTCTTC.

This clonotype occurred many times. The chain has TRBV5-5 and TRBJ1-6; D is undetermined. V lost 2 bases and J lost 9, with 12 bases in between. The CDR3 sequence is 14 residues long. CDR1 is SGHKS, CDR2 YYEKEE, per germline (reference sequence). CDR3 residues: CASSFGVMPSPLHF. DNA for the CDR3: TGTGCCAGCAGCTTCGGGGTGATGCCTTCACCCCTCCACTTT.

The chain is built from TRBV5-1 and TRBJ2-1, with D possibly being TRBD2 (7 bases). Deletions cut 2 bases from V and 7 bases from J, with 16 bases between. The CDR3 consists of 15 residues. Germline CDR1 SGHRS, CDR2 YFSETQ. The CDR3 is CASSFSPQGGNEQFF. The DNA of the CDR3 is TGCGCCAGCAGCTTTTCGCCACAGGGAGGGAATGAGCAGTTCTTC.

The sample holds a few counts of this clonotype. V gene TRBV7-2 combines with J gene TRBJ1-2; 11 bases agree with TRBD1. This CDR3 region has 15 residues. Germline V gene lookup returns CDR1 SGHTA and CDR2 FQGNSA. Trimming at V came to 7 bases and at J to 8 bases, leaving 12 bases not matched to a gene. The CDR3 DNA reads as TGTGCCAGCACCACTCCGGGACAGGGGGTTCAAGGCTACACCTTC. It encodes CASTTPGQGVQGYTF.

This chain uses TRBV7-9 with TRBJ1-1, with 7 bases fitting TRBD1. Germline CDR1 is SEHNR and CDR2 is FQNEAQ (reference sequence). The trim removed 5 bases at V and 4 bases at J, leaving 10 bases unmatched. This CDR3 comprises 15 residues. The CDR3 loop reads CASSQGVTGATEAFF. The CDR3 nucleotides read TGTGCCAGCAGCCAAGGGGTCACAGGGGCCACTGAAGCTTTCTTT. Supplemented by reference TRBV7-9 and TRBJ1-1, the full variable domain reads DTGVSQNPRHKITKRGQNVTFRCDPISEHNRLYWYRQTLGQGPEFLTYFQNEAQLEKSRLLSDRFSAERPKGSFSTLEIQRTEQGDSAMYLCASSQGVTGATEAFFGQGTRLTVV.

V is TRBV29-1 and J is TRBJ1-2; 7 nucleotides align to TRBD1. Losses at the gene ends were 7 bases for V and 4 bases for J; bases not matched to a gene: 12. Per the germline V gene, CDR1 is SQVTM and CDR2 is ANQGSEA. The CDR3 length is 14 residues. The CDR3 protein is CSGETGTEGYGYTF. CDR3 sequence (DNA): TGCAGCGGCGAGACCGGGACAGAAGGCTATGGCTACACCTTC.

This clonotype has a count of ten or more. The rearrangement uses TRBV4-2 and TRBJ2-3; D ambiguous. The CDR3 sequence is 11 residues long. The germline V gene encodes CDR1 LGHNA and CDR2 YNFKEQ. Trimming pared 3 bases from V and 8 bases from J, leaving 6 bases between. CDR3 DNA sequence: TGTGCCAGCAGCCAGCTTGGTACGCAGTATTTT. Amino acid sequence: CASSQLGTQYF.

This chain links TRBV4-1 with TRBJ1-6; no clear D. The germline CDR1 and CDR2 sequences are MGHRA and YSYEKL. Trimming shortened V by 2 bases and J by 9 bases, and 14 bases separated the two germline ends. This CDR3 is 15 amino acids long. In DNA form, the CDR3 reads TGCGCCAGCAGCCAAAGCGCCGTGAGACGTTCACCCCTCCACTTT. Encoded protein: CASSQSAVRRSPLHF.

This clonotype was seen repeatedly, ten times or more. The chain is built from TRBV7-3 and TRBJ2-5; D ambiguous. This CDR3 comprises 13 residues. Trimming took 5 bases from V and 2 from J, leaving 9 bases between them. Germline assignment: CDR1 SGHTA and CDR2 FQGTGA. The CDR3 loop is CASSQLPQETQYF. CDR3 DNA: TGTGCCAGCAGCCAACTACCTCAAGAGACCCAGTACTTC. The full variable domain, its missing parts supplied by reference TRBV7-3 and TRBJ2-5, is GAGVSQTPSNKVTEKGKYVELRCDPISGHTALYWYRQSLGQGPEFLIYFQGTGAADDSGLPNDRFFAVRPEGSVSTLKIQRTERGDSAVYLCASSQLPQETQYFGPGTRLLVL.

This clonotype was seen a few times. The rearrangement links TRBV11-2 to TRBJ2-1; 8 positions agree with TRBD2. Germline V gives CDR1 SGHAT, CDR2 FQNNGV. The V gene end was trimmed by 8 bases and the J gene end by 4 bases; junction bases not matched to a gene: 10. CDR3 length: 15 amino acids. The CDR3: CASSGRDQPYNEQFF. The CDR3 coding sequence is TGTGCCAGCTCCGGGAGGGATCAGCCTTACAATGAGCAGTTCTTC.

There are many counts of this clonotype. This chain links TRBV9 with TRBJ2-3; D gene uncertain. Germline values: CDR1 SGDLS, CDR2 YYNGEE. Trimming cost V 4 bases and J 4 bases, with 7 bases left between them. CDR3 length: 12 residues. In DNA form, the CDR3 reads TGTGCCAGCAGCCCCTCGGCAGATACGCAGTATTTT. As protein: CASSPSADTQYF. Together with reference TRBV9 and TRBJ2-3, the CDR3 gives the full variable domain: DSGVTQTPKHLITATGQRVTLRCSPRSGDLSVYWYQQSLDQGLQFLIQYYNGEERAKGNILERFSAQQFPDLHSELNLSSLELGDSALYFCASSPSADTQYFGPGTRLTVL.